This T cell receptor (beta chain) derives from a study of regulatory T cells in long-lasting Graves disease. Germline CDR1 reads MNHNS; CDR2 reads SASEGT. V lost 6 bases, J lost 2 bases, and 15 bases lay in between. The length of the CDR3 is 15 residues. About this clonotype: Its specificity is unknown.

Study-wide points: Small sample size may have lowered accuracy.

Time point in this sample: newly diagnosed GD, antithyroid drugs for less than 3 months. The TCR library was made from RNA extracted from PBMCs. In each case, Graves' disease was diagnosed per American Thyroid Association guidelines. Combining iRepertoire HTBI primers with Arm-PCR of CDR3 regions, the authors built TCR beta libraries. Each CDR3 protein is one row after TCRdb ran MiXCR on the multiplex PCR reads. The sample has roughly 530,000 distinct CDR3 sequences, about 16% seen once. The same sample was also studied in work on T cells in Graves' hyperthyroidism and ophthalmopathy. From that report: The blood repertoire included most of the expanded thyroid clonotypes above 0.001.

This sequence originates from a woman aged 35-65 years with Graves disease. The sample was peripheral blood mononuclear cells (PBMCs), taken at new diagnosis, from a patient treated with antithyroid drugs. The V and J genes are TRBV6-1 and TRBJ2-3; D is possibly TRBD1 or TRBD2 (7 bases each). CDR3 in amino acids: CASSQGRGHTDTQYF. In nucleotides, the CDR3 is TGTGCCAGCAGCCAGGGGAGGGGGCACACAGATACGCAGTATTTT.